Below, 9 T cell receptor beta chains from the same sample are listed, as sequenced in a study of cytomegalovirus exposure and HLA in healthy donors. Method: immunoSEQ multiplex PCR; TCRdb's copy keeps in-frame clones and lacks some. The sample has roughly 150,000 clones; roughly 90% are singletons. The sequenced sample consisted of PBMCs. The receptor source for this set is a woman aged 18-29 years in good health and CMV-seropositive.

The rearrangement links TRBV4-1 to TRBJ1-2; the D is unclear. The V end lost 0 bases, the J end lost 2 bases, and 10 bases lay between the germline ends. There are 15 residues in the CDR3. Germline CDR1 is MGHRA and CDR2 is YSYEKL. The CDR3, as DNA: TGCGCCAGCAGCCAAGAAGTAGGAGCCAACTATGGCTACACCTTC. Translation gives CASSQEVGANYGYTF.

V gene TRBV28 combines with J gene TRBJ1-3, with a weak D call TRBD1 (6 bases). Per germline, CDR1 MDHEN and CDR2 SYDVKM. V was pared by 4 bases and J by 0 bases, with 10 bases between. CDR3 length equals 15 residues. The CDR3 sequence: CASSYTGLSGNTIYF. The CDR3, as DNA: TGTGCCAGCAGTTATACAGGGCTCTCTGGAAACACCATATATTTT.

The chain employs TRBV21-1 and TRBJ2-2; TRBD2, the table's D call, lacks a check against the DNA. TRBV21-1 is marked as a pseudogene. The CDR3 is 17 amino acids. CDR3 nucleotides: TGTGCCAGCAGCAAAATTCCGGTACGAACGAACACCGGGGAGCTGTTTTTT. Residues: CASSKIPVRTNTGELFF.

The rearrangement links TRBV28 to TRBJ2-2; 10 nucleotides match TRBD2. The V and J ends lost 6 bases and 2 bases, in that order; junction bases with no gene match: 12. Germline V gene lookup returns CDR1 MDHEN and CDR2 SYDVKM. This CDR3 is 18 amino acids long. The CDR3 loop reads CASRTAGLAGVNTGELFF. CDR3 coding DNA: TGTGCCAGCAGAACTGCGGGTCTAGCGGGAGTCAACACCGGGGAGCTGTTTTTT.

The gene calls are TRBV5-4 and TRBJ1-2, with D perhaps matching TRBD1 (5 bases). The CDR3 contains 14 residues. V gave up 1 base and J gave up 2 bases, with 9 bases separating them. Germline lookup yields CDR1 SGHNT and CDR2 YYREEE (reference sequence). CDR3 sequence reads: CASSLNGGNYGYTF. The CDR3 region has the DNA TGTGCCAGCAGCTTGAACGGGGGGAACTATGGCTACACCTTC.

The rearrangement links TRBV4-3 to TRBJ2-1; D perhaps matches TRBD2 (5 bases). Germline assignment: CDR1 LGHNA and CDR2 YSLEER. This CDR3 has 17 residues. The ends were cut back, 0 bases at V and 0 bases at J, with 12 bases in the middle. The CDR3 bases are TGCGCCAGCAGCCAAGATCAGGAGCGGAGCTCCTACAATGAGCAGTTCTTC. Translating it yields CASSQDQERSSYNEQFF.

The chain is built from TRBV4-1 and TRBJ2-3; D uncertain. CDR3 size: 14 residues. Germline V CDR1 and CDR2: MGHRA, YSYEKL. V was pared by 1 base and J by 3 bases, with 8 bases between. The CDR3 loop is CASSQAEQTDTQYF. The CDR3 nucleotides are TGCGCCAGCAGCCAAGCAGAACAGACAGATACGCAGTATTTT.

In nucleotides, the CDR3 is TGTGCCTGGAGTGTACGGGACTATTATAGCAATCAGCCCCAGCATTTT. Its translation is CAWSVRDYYSNQPQHF. The J gene is TRBJ1-5, the V gene TRBV30, with D tentatively TRBD1 (5 bases). V was pared by 0 bases and J by 0 bases, with 12 bases between. CDR3 size: 16 residues. Germline CDR1 and CDR2: GTSNPN and SVGIG (reference sequence).

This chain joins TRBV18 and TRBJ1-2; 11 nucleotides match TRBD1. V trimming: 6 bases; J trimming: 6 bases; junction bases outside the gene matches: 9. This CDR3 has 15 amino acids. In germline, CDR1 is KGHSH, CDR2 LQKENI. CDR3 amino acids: CASSPPDRGPNGYTF. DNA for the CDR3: TGTGCCAGCTCTCCCCCGGACAGGGGGCCAAATGGCTACACCTTC.